These 3 T cell receptor beta chains were all obtained from the same sample, sequenced in a study of T cell changes during pregnancy in multiple sclerosis (dated by TCRdb to the late 2010s). To prepare the library, the immunoSEQ multiplex PCR assay was applied. TCRdb carries this immuneACCESS record with in-frame sequences only. Its versions omit some clonotypes, under half of them owing to an unresolved V gene in the studies checked, with the rest unexplained. In this sample the table shows more than 30,000 clones, around 92% of which occur a single time. 1.2% of the sample lies in the top ten. Sequencing input: PBMCs (not recorded whether the cells were cultured). The receptors here all came from a female donor with multiple sclerosis, enrolled in a pregnancy study.

This clone was counted once. This chain uses TRBV27 with TRBJ2-2; D is unresolved. The germline CDR1 and CDR2 sequences are MNHEY and SMNVEV (reference sequence). V lost 3 bases to trimming and J lost 4 bases, with 15 bases between them. The CDR3 covers 16 residues. CDR3 residues: CASSFRAYSTTGELFF. The CDR3 DNA reads as TGTGCCAGCAGTTTTAGAGCTTACTCGACCACCGGGGAGCTGTTTTTT.

V and J are TRBV2 and TRBJ2-6; 10 positions match TRBD1. The CDR3 length is 19 residues. Trimming took 4 bases from V and 0 from J; bases not matched to a gene: 9. From germline, CDR1 is SNHLY and CDR2 FYNNEI. CDR3 nucleotide sequence: TGTGCCAGCAGTGGGGACAGGGGACCCCTCAGCTCTGGGGCCAACGTCCTGACTTTC. Amino acids: CASSGDRGPLSSGANVLTF.

This clone is medium-sized. This chain links TRBV6-4 with TRBJ2-1; 8 positions match TRBD1. V shed 0 bases, J shed 3 bases, and the junction held 1 base outside the gene matches. Germline V CDR1 and CDR2: MRHNA, SNTAGT. The length of the CDR3 is 15 residues. The CDR3: CASSDSTGGYNEQFF. DNA of the CDR3: TGTGCCAGCAGTGACTCCACAGGGGGCTACAATGAGCAGTTCTTC.